These 25 T cell receptor beta chains share one sample of origin, sequenced in a study of immune evolution from preneoplasia to lung adenocarcinoma. Method: immunoSEQ multiplex PCR; TCRdb's copy keeps in-frame clones and lacks some. The table records under 8,500 clones, approximately 79% of them present only once. The sequencing input was FFPE minimally invasive lung adenocarcinoma tissue. These receptors all stem from a person aged 50 or older with lung adenocarcinoma.

V and J are TRBV5-1 and TRBJ1-4; D gene ambiguous. Between the trimmed V and J ends, which lost 4 bases and 0 bases, there was a span of 10 bases. Germline values: CDR1 SGHRS, CDR2 YFSETQ. CDR3 length equals 15 residues. The CDR3 nucleotides are TGCGCCAGCAGCCCGACTGCTACAACTAATGAAAAACTGTTTTTT. It translates to CASSPTATTNEKLFF.

This sequence joins TRBV14 and TRBJ2-7; 8 positions agree with TRBD1. The germline CDR1 and CDR2 sequences are SGHDN and FVKESK. This CDR3 region has 12 residues. Losses at the gene ends were 8 bases for V and 4 bases for J; bases not matched to a gene: 4. The CDR3: CASRTGIYEQYF. For the CDR3, the DNA is TGTGCCAGCCGGACAGGGATATACGAGCAGTACTTC.

The CDR3 region has the DNA TGTGCCAGCAGCTTAGTGACGGGGAACGGGATCCACGAGCAGTACTTC. Protein sequence: CASSLVTGNGIHEQYF. The chain has TRBV7-9 and TRBJ2-7; D possibly corresponds to TRBD2 (5 bases). Trimming removed 1 base at V and 5 bases at J, with 18 bases between. Germline CDR1 SEHNR, CDR2 FQNEAQ (reference sequence). This CDR3 has 16 residues.

This chain joins TRBV7-9 and TRBJ1-1; D unclear. The V end was cut by 5 bases, the J end by 4 bases, with 8 bases between. The CDR3 is 12 amino acids. Per germline, CDR1 SEHNR and CDR2 FQNEAQ (reference sequence). CDR3 in amino acids: CASSPAGTEAFF. The CDR3 bases are TGTGCCAGCAGCCCGGCTGGCACTGAAGCTTTCTTT. The variable domain in full, completed from reference TRBV7-9 and TRBJ1-1, reads DTGVSQNPRHKITKRGQNVTFRCDPISEHNRLYWYRQTLGQGPEFLTYFQNEAQLEKSRLLSDRFSAERPKGSFSTLEIQRTEQGDSAMYLCASSPAGTEAFFGQGTRLTVV.

Notes on this clone: Other DNA sequences in this specimen translate into the identical CDR3. This chain links TRBV7-2 with TRBJ2-7; 10 positions agree with TRBD2. V shed 5 bases, J shed 2 bases, and the junction held 6 bases outside the gene matches. The length of the CDR3 is 15 residues. CDR1 SGHTA and CDR2 FQGNSA come from the germline V gene. The CDR3 sequence: CASSPRLAGPYEQYF. Here the CDR3 DNA reads TGTGCCAGCAGCCCGAGACTAGCGGGCCCCTACGAGCAGTACTTC.

V and J are TRBV5-1 and TRBJ2-7; perhaps TRBD1 as D (6 bases). This CDR3 spans 14 amino acids. Trimming took 2 bases from V and 1 from J, leaving 10 bases between them. Germline V gene sequence: CDR1 SGHRS, CDR2 YFSETQ. In DNA form, the CDR3 reads TGCGCCAGCAGCTTCTGGCAGGGGTCCTACGAGCAGTACTTC. This sequence encodes CASSFWQGSYEQYF.

This clone showed up just once. The V and J genes are TRBV7-2 and TRBJ2-1; 9 nucleotides match TRBD1. This CDR3 comprises 15 residues. The germline gives CDR1 SGHTA, CDR2 FQGNSA. V lost 2 bases, J lost 7 bases, and 6 bases stayed unmatched. In nucleotides, the CDR3 is TGTGCCAGCAGCTTAACGGCGGGACAGGGTAATGAGCAGTTCTTC. Amino acids: CASSLTAGQGNEQFF.

There are a few counts of this clone. One end of the junction does not line up with germline, which may come from a read error. The chain is built from TRBV5-1 and TRBJ2-1; D gene unclear. From germline, CDR1 is SGHRS and CDR2 YFSETQ. The CDR3 has 15 amino acids. The CDR3 sequence is CTSSDQVSSYNEQFF. CDR3 DNA sequence: TGCACCAGCAGCGATCAGGTGAGCTCCTACAATGAGCAGTTCTTC.

The genes are TRBV7-2 and TRBJ2-2, with D unclear. Trimming took 5 bases from V and 1 from J, leaving 11 bases between them. Germline V gene lookup returns CDR1 SGHTA and CDR2 FQGNSA. This CDR3 is 15 amino acids long. CDR3 loop: CASSPSQLNTGELFF. The CDR3 DNA reads as TGTGCCAGCAGCCCCTCCCAGCTGAACACCGGGGAGCTGTTTTTT.

The rearrangement uses TRBV15 and TRBJ2-7; D perhaps matches TRBD1 (6 bases). Germline V gives CDR1 LNHNV, CDR2 YYDKDF (reference sequence). V dropped 4 bases and J dropped 1 base, with 11 bases sitting between them. The CDR3 has 14 residues. In nucleotides, the CDR3 is TGTGCCACCAGCAACCGGGACATTTCCTACGAGCAGTACTTC. It is translated as CATSNRDISYEQYF.

This chain joins TRBV27 and TRBJ1-2; D perhaps matches TRBD1 (5 bases). The V and J ends lost 3 bases and 0 bases respectively, with 11 bases between them. The CDR3 runs to 15 residues. The germline CDR1 and CDR2 sequences are MNHEY and SMNVEV (reference sequence). The CDR3 nucleotides read TGTGCCAGCAGTTTTACAGGAGTTCCTAACTATGGCTACACCTTC. Protein sequence: CASSFTGVPNYGYTF.

CDR3: CASSLSREGEQFF. The CDR3, as DNA: TGTGCCAGCAGCTTAAGCAGGGAGGGTGAGCAGTTCTTC. The chain joins TRBV7-3 to TRBJ2-1; TRBD2 matches 7 bases. Germline values: CDR1 SGHTA, CDR2 FQGTGA. The CDR3 spans 13 residues. V lost 1 base and J lost 9; bases outside the gene matches: 3.

The chain couples TRBV27 to TRBJ2-3; 8 bases are shared with TRBD1. This CDR3 is built from 17 residues. V shed 5 bases, J shed 1 base, and the junction held 11 bases outside the gene matches. CDR1 and CDR2 from the germline V gene are MNHEY and SMNVEV (reference sequence). CDR3: CASSPYSGGWGTDTQYF. CDR3 nucleotide sequence: TGTGCCAGCAGTCCCTACTCAGGGGGCTGGGGCACAGATACGCAGTATTTT.

This clone was observed a handful of times. CDR3 amino acids: CASSVVDSGASEQYF. CDR3 nucleotides: TGTGCCAGCAGCGTAGTTGATAGCGGGGCCTCCGAGCAGTACTTC. The chain has TRBV9 and TRBJ2-7, with 8 nucleotides matching TRBD2. Losses at the gene ends were 0 bases for V and 6 bases for J; bases not matched to a gene: 8. The V gene's germline CDR1 is SGDLS and CDR2 YYNGEE. The CDR3 is 15 residues long.

This rearrangement joins TRBV7-6 to TRBJ2-1, with 11 bases that match TRBD2. Germline V gene sequence: CDR1 SGHVS, CDR2 FNYEAQ. Unmatched junction bases numbered 11, after V lost 2 bases and J lost 2 bases. The CDR3 is 19 amino acids. CDR3 in amino acids: CASSLSGGLAATPYNEQFF. Written as DNA, the CDR3 is TGTGCCAGCAGCTTAAGCGGGGGACTAGCGGCAACCCCCTACAATGAGCAGTTCTTC.

The rearrangement links TRBV5-6 to TRBJ1-5; D unresolved. V was trimmed by 0 bases and J by 2 bases, leaving 6 bases between them. This CDR3 spans 14 amino acids. The germline V gene has CDR1 SGHDT and CDR2 YYEEEE. The CDR3 region is CASSLVSGNQPQHF. The CDR3 bases are TGTGCCAGCAGCTTGGTATCGGGCAATCAGCCCCAGCATTTT.

The chain is built from TRBV6-1 and TRBJ1-3; tentatively, D is TRBD1 (5 bases). Germline V lookup: CDR1 MNHNS, CDR2 SASEGT. This CDR3 region has 14 residues. Between the trimmed V and J ends, which lost 8 bases and 1 base, there was a span of 12 bases. The CDR3 DNA reads TGTGCCAGCTCCGGGGGTGCTTCTGGAAACACCATATATTTT. Encoded protein: CASSGGASGNTIYF.

The V gene is TRBV27, the J gene TRBJ2-7; 9 bases map to TRBD1. The CDR3 is made up of 15 amino acids. Germline V gene sequence: CDR1 MNHEY, CDR2 SMNVEV (reference sequence). V gave up 5 bases and J gave up 1 base; unmatched junction bases: 6. The CDR3 nucleotides are TGTGCCAGCAGTACCTCAGGGACAGGGTCCTACGAGCAGTACTTC. It is translated as CASSTSGTGSYEQYF.

V gene TRBV7-6 combines with J gene TRBJ2-1; 8 bases are a match to TRBD1. The trim removed 3 bases at V and 0 bases at J, leaving 4 bases unmatched. Per the germline V gene, CDR1 is SGHVS and CDR2 is FNYEAQ. The CDR3 has 16 residues. In DNA form, the CDR3 reads TGTGCCAGCAGCTTTTTGACAGGGGACTCCTACAATGAGCAGTTCTTC. Translating gives CASSFLTGDSYNEQFF.

The V call is TRBV5-6, the J call TRBJ2-7; weak D call: TRBD2 (6 bases). Germline V gene lookup returns CDR1 SGHDT and CDR2 YYEEEE. The CDR3 covers 14 residues. The V gene lost 2 bases and the J gene lost 1 base, with 10 bases spanning the gap. The CDR3 DNA reads as TGTGCCAGCAGCTTACCAGGGACTTCCTACGAGCAGTACTTC. Translated, it gives CASSLPGTSYEQYF.

The gene calls are TRBV5-1 and TRBJ1-4; possible D gene TRBD1, 5 bases. CDR3 length equals 14 residues. CDR1 is SGHRS and CDR2 is YFSETQ in the germline V gene. Trimming took 3 bases from V and 2 from J, leaving 8 bases between them. CDR3 bases: TGCGCCAGCAGCTCGGGGGGTACTAATGAAAAACTGTTTTTT. Residues: CASSSGGTNEKLFF.

The chain combines TRBV7-8 with TRBJ1-2; 8 positions agree with TRBD1. Germline V gene sequence: CDR1 SGHVS, CDR2 FQNEAQ. V shed 5 bases and J 3 bases; nucleotides not matched to a gene: 5. The CDR3 contains 14 residues. The chain's CDR3 is CASSQGQGDYGYTF. Here the CDR3 DNA reads TGTGCCAGCAGCCAAGGACAGGGTGACTATGGCTACACCTTC.

In its sample, this clone was seen once. The chain joins TRBV10-3 to TRBJ1-4; tentative D call: TRBD1 (6 bases). This CDR3 has 14 residues. The germline V gene has CDR1 ENHRY and CDR2 SYGVKD. The ends were cut back, 4 bases at V and 5 bases at J, with 11 bases in the middle. The CDR3 spells CAISGGGGNEKLFF. CDR3 in DNA: TGTGCCATCAGTGGTGGAGGGGGAAATGAAAAACTGTTTTTT.

The rearrangement uses TRBV15 and TRBJ1-5; D gene uncertain. The CDR3 covers 13 residues. V lost 3 bases and J 1 base, leaving 4 bases between the germline ends. CDR1 LNHNV and CDR2 YYDKDF come from the germline V gene (reference sequence). CDR3 residues: CATSRESNQPQHF. CDR3 nucleotide sequence: TGTGCCACCAGCAGGGAGAGCAATCAGCCCCAGCATTTT.

The chain carries TRBV20-1 and TRBJ2-7, with D possibly being TRBD1 or TRBD2 (5 bases each). The CDR3 sequence is 9 residues long. Germline lookup yields CDR1 DFQATT and CDR2 SNEGSKA (reference sequence). CDR3 coding DNA: TGCAGGGGGGAATACGAGCAGTACTTC. Translated: CRGEYEQYF.